The 10 T cell receptor beta chains reported below all come from one sample, sequenced in a study of blood T cell repertoires in COVID-19. Sequencing used immunoSEQ multiplex PCR; TCRdb keeps in-frame clones, though not all of them. The table shows some 260,000 clones, with just over 85% occurring only once. Source material: PBMCs or T cells enriched from blood (not recorded which). These receptors were taken from a man aged 40-55 years who had recovered from COVID-19.

The rearrangement links TRBV28 to TRBJ1-4; possibly TRBD1 for D (5 bases). V lost 6 bases, J lost 7 bases, and 12 bases lay in between. The germline CDR1 and CDR2 sequences are MDHEN and SYDVKM. The CDR3 sequence is 13 residues long. CDR3 in amino acids: CASSSGGGEKLFF. CDR3 sequence (DNA): TGTGCCAGCAGCTCGGGGGGGGGTGAAAAACTGTTTTTT.

V is TRBV14 and J is TRBJ2-3; D not certain. Trimming removed 3 bases from V and 2 bases from J, with 3 bases in between. The V gene's germline CDR1 is SGHDN and CDR2 FVKESK. The CDR3 loop spans 12 amino acids. CDR3 region: CASSQYTDTQYF. The CDR3 coding sequence is TGTGCCAGCAGCCAGTACACAGATACGCAGTATTTT. The entire variable domain, with the rest obtained from reference TRBV14 and TRBJ2-3, is as follows: EAGVTQFPSHSVIEKGQTVTLRCDPISGHDNLYWYRRVMGKEIKFLLHFVKESKQDESGMPNNRFLAERTGGTYSTLKVQPAELEDSGVYFCASSQYTDTQYFGPGTRLTVL.

The table lists this clone with a count of one. CDR3: CASSPPTARDRQRVPYEQYF. CDR3 DNA sequence: TGTGCCAGCAGCCCCCCCACTGCGCGGGACCGTCAAAGAGTGCCCTACGAGCAGTACTTC. The chain combines TRBV5-4 with TRBJ2-7; D perhaps matches TRBD2 (6 bases). CDR1 and CDR2 (germline): SGHNT, YYREEE (reference sequence). V was shortened by 4 bases and J by 2 bases, with 31 bases between the two germline ends. CDR3 length: 20 residues. Using reference TRBV5-4 and TRBJ2-7 for the parts outside the CDR3, the full variable domain is ETGVTQSPTHLIKTRGQQVTLRCSSQSGHNTVSWYQQALGQGPQFIFQYYREEENGRGNFPPRFSGLQFPNYSSELNVNALELDDSALYLCASSPPTARDRQRVPYEQYFGPGTRLTVT.

The V call is TRBV28, the J call TRBJ2-3; 7 bases match TRBD2. There are 19 residues in the CDR3. The germline V gene has CDR1 MDHEN and CDR2 SYDVKM. V shed 3 bases, J shed 0 bases, and the junction held 15 bases outside the gene matches. The CDR3 is CASSLVRLAVGHSTDTQYF. For the CDR3, the DNA is TGTGCCAGCAGTTTGGTCCGACTAGCCGTCGGGCATAGCACAGATACGCAGTATTTT. The full variable domain, with the rest looked up from reference TRBV28 and TRBJ2-3, is DVKVTQSSRYLVKRTGEKVFLECVQDMDHENMFWYRQDPGLGLRLIYFSYDVKMKEKGDIPEGYSVSREKKERFSLILESASTNQTSMYLCASSLVRLAVGHSTDTQYFGPGTRLTVL.

The sample holds one count of this clone. The chain couples TRBV12-3 or TRBV12-4 to TRBJ2-1, with D possibly being TRBD2 (5 bases). Trimming removed 6 bases from V and 12 bases from J, with 15 bases in between. The CDR3 has 12 amino acids. In DNA, the CDR3 is TGTGCCAGCAGCCTGGGAGTCGGACGGCAGTTCTTC. Translated, it gives CASSLGVGRQFF.

The chain recombines TRBV11-2 with TRBJ1-3, with D perhaps matching TRBD1 (5 bases). This CDR3 region has 15 residues. The germline gives CDR1 SGHAT, CDR2 FQNNGV. The V gene lost 2 bases and the J gene lost 2 bases, with 10 bases spanning the gap. DNA for the CDR3: TGTGCCAGCAGCTTATCGGCCAGGGCTGGAAACACCATATATTTT. This gives the protein CASSLSARAGNTIYF.

This rearrangement joins TRBV10-3 to TRBJ1-2; D might be TRBD1 (6 bases). The CDR3 is 16 residues long. Trimming removed 2 bases from V and 6 bases from J, with 19 bases in between. Germline CDR1 and CDR2: ENHRY and SYGVKD. CDR3 in amino acids: CAISELAGTLRDGYTF. For the CDR3, the DNA is TGTGCCATCAGTGAGCTTGCCGGGACACTCAGGGATGGCTACACCTTC.

This clone showed up just once. The chain recombines TRBV28 with TRBJ2-7, with 8 bases matching TRBD2. CDR1 and CDR2 from the germline V gene are MDHEN and SYDVKM. This CDR3 spans 16 amino acids. The V and J ends lost 7 bases and 8 bases, in that order; junction bases with no gene match: 19. This CDR3 is CASTSPVAGGTKQQYF. The CDR3 DNA reads TGTGCCAGCACCTCCCCGGTGGCGGGAGGTACCAAACAGCAGTACTTC.

The sample holds one count of this clone. This sequence joins TRBV4-1 and TRBJ2-5; possibly TRBD2 for D (5 bases). CDR1 and CDR2 from the germline V gene are MGHRA and YSYEKL. CDR3 length: 14 amino acids. V was trimmed by 0 bases and J by 5 bases, leaving 10 bases between them. The CDR3 protein is CASSQEQREETQYF. CDR3 DNA: TGCGCCAGCAGCCAAGAGCAGAGGGAGGAGACCCAGTACTTC.

This chain joins TRBV6-5 and TRBJ2-5, with TRBD2 identical over 7 bases. The CDR3 covers 11 residues. Germline values: CDR1 MNHEY, CDR2 SVGAGI. The ends lost 11 bases at V and 7 bases at J; junction bases unmatched: 7. The CDR3 sequence: CAGVQRGTQYF. The CDR3 DNA is TGTGCCGGGGTCCAGCGGGGGACCCAGTACTTC.